These 30 T cell receptor beta chains were sequenced from one sample in a study of CD8+CD57+ T cells in acquired aplastic anemia. CDR3 and TCR beta VDJ profiling relied on genomic DNA as the template. TCRdb fed the reads into MiXCR, producing one record per CDR3 protein. The repertoire has more than 150,000 distinct CDR3 sequences, just over 45% of them found once; the top ten carry around 3%. Source material: sorted CD4+, CD8+, or CD8+CD57+ T cells (not recorded which) from PBMCs. The source of these receptors is a human donor in good health.

A few counts support this clonotype. The CDR3 nucleotides are TGCGCCAGCAGCCAAGATCGGGGGACTAGCGGGAGCGCAGATACGCAGTATTTT. Residues: CASSQDRGTSGSADTQYF. The chain has TRBV4-1 and TRBJ2-3, with 14 nucleotides matching TRBD2. From germline, CDR1 is MGHRA and CDR2 YSYEKL. After removal of 0 bases from V and 4 bases from J, the junction contained 6 bases not matched to a gene. The CDR3 contains 18 residues.

The rearrangement links TRBV7-2 to TRBJ2-7, with TRBD1 matching over 7 bases. Per the germline V gene, CDR1 is SGHTA and CDR2 is FQGNSA. V trimming: 5 bases; J trimming: 0 bases; junction bases outside the gene matches: 1. The CDR3 consists of 13 residues. The CDR3 region is CASSGQVSYEQYF. CDR3 bases: TGTGCCAGCAGCGGACAGGTCTCCTACGAGCAGTACTTC.

This clonotype has only a few counts. This chain connects TRBV20-1 to TRBJ1-6; 9 bases map to TRBD1. The V gene's germline CDR1 is DFQATT and CDR2 SNEGSKA (reference sequence). V was pared by 5 bases and J by 10 bases, with 9 bases of the junction left unmatched. This CDR3 contains 14 residues. CDR3 residues: CSAPPRTGESPLHF. As DNA, the CDR3 is TGCAGTGCTCCGCCCAGGACAGGGGAATCACCCCTCCACTTT.

Details on this clonotype: This sequence may be a read error, since a much larger clone differs from it by one base. The rearrangement links TRBV19 to TRBJ2-1; 9 positions match TRBD1. This CDR3 comprises 16 residues. V lost 4 bases and J lost 5; bases outside the gene matches: 9. Germline CDR1 reads LNHDA; CDR2 reads SQIVND (reference sequence). CDR3 protein: CASSTVRDRVDNEQFF. The CDR3, as DNA: TGTGCCAGTAGTACTGTCCGGGACAGGGTCGACAATGAGCAGTTCTTC.

The rearrangement uses TRBV2 and TRBJ2-7, with a weak D call TRBD1 (6 bases). This CDR3 contains 14 residues. V gave up 11 bases and J gave up 3 bases, with 20 bases separating them. The germline V gene has CDR1 SNHLY and CDR2 FYNNEI. Here the CDR3 DNA reads TGTGCCTACGCGGAGTGGGGGCCCAACTACGAGCAGTACTTC. It yields the protein CAYAEWGPNYEQYF.

The CDR3 DNA is TGTGCCACCAGCAGAGCCGGGACAGTCGTGTACGAGCAGTACTTC. It encodes CATSRAGTVVYEQYF. This chain uses TRBV15 with TRBJ2-7, with 7 nucleotides matching TRBD1. Germline V gene lookup returns CDR1 LNHNV and CDR2 YYDKDF (reference sequence). The CDR3 contains 15 residues. Unmatched junction bases numbered 7, after V lost 1 base and J lost 4 bases.

The rearrangement links TRBV12-3 or TRBV12-4 to TRBJ2-1, with D hard to call. The CDR3 is 12 amino acids. V lost 6 bases to trimming and J lost 7 bases, with 10 bases between them. The CDR3 DNA is TGTGCCAGCAGCCCTACTGGGAATGAGCAGTTCTTC. Its translation is CASSPTGNEQFF.

The chain has TRBV3-1 and TRBJ2-2, with a possible D match to TRBD2 (5 bases). Looked up from germline, CDR1 is LGHDT and CDR2 is YNNKEL (reference sequence). The length of the CDR3 is 19 residues. The germline V and J ends were trimmed by 0 bases and 4 bases, with 21 bases remaining between them. CDR3 DNA: TGTGCCAGCAGCCAAGAAATCCGCTTTGGAGGCCGTGGCACCGGGGAGCTGTTTTTT. It encodes CASSQEIRFGGRGTGELFF.

V gene TRBV29-1 combines with J gene TRBJ2-7; 7 nucleotides agree with TRBD2. V lost 8 bases, J lost 6 bases, and 13 bases stayed unmatched. CDR3 length equals 13 residues. Per germline, CDR1 SQVTM and CDR2 ANQGSEA. CDR3 in DNA: TGCAGCCAAGGGTGGGGGGGACCCTCCGAGCAGTACTTC. This sequence encodes CSQGWGGPSEQYF.

This clonotype was detected ten times or more. DNA of the CDR3: TGTGCCAGCAGCTTGGCCGCAGGGGGAACTGAAGCTTTCTTT. It specifies CASSLAAGGTEAFF. V usage is TRBV5-5 and J usage is TRBJ1-1, with 7 bases lining up with TRBD1. The junction had 4 bases not matched to a gene; V was cut back by 0 bases and J by 5 bases. CDR1 and CDR2 (germline): SGHKS, YYEKEE (reference sequence). This CDR3 comprises 14 residues. Filled out from reference TRBV5-5 and TRBJ1-1, the complete variable domain reads DAGVTQSPTHLIKTRGQQVTLRCSPISGHKSVSWYQQVLGQGPQFIFQYYEKEERGRGNFPDRFSARQFPNYSSELNVNALLLGDSALYLCASSLAAGGTEAFFGQGTRLTVV.

The rearrangement uses TRBV10-3 and TRBJ1-2, with no clear D. Per germline, CDR1 ENHRY and CDR2 SYGVKD. CDR3 length: 13 residues. V shed 0 bases and J shed 6 bases, with 8 bases lying between them. The CDR3 loop is CAISESRPDGYTF. The CDR3 coding sequence is TGTGCCATCAGTGAGTCTCGACCGGATGGCTACACCTTC.

This clonotype was recorded many times. CDR3 amino acids: CSARLFTDPNQPQHF. For the CDR3, the DNA is TGCAGTGCTAGACTTTTTACTGACCCCAATCAGCCCCAGCATTTT. The rearrangement links TRBV20-1 to TRBJ1-5; D not certain. Germline V gives CDR1 DFQATT, CDR2 SNEGSKA (reference sequence). Trimming left V 2 bases short and J 3 bases short, with 14 bases between. The CDR3 runs 15 residues.

The chain couples TRBV9 to TRBJ2-2; tentative D call: TRBD1 (5 bases). The CDR3 extends over 12 amino acids. Germline CDR1 SGDLS, CDR2 YYNGEE. Deletions cut 1 base from V and 7 bases from J, with 5 bases between. The DNA for the CDR3 is TGTGCCAGCAGCGTAACAGGCGGGGAGCTGTTTTTT. Protein product: CASSVTGGELFF.

The table lists this clonotype with many counts. The J gene is TRBJ2-1, the V gene TRBV12-3 or TRBV12-4; D unresolved. The CDR3 has 12 amino acids. V was pared by 5 bases and J by 5 bases, with 7 bases between. The DNA of the CDR3 is TGTGCCAGCAGTCGACGGAACAATGAGCAGTTCTTC. As protein: CASSRRNNEQFF.

This clonotype has a single count. This may be a read error, as it is one base from a much larger clone. V gene TRBV28 combines with J gene TRBJ2-5; D may be TRBD2 (6 bases). CDR3 size: 14 residues. CDR1 and CDR2 (germline): MDHEN, SYDVKM. Trimming removed 2 bases from V and 7 bases from J, with 14 bases in between. The DNA of the CDR3 is TGTGCCAGCAGTTTACAGGGAGGCTGGGGGACCCAGTACTTC. Translation gives CASSLQGGWGTQYF.

V usage is TRBV24-1 and J usage is TRBJ1-2; no reliable D call. The germline V and J ends were trimmed by 2 bases and 5 bases, with 11 bases remaining between them. The CDR3 spans 14 residues. CDR1 KGHDR and CDR2 SFDVKD come from the germline V gene. In DNA form, the CDR3 reads TGTGCCACCAGTGATTCAGGCAGAACTTATGGCTACACCTTC. Amino acids: CATSDSGRTYGYTF.

This clonotype came up many times. The chain joins TRBV15 to TRBJ2-5; 7 nucleotides align to TRBD1. The CDR3 length is 15 residues. Per germline, CDR1 LNHNV and CDR2 YYDKDF (reference sequence). Losses at the gene ends were 4 bases for V and 5 bases for J; bases not matched to a gene: 10. CDR3 region: CATSTLETGFETQYF. The CDR3 DNA follows: TGTGCCACCAGCACCTTAGAGACAGGGTTTGAGACCCAGTACTTC.

CDR3 sequence: CASSQSSNQPQHF. The CDR3 region has the DNA TGTGCCAGCAGCCAGAGTAGCAATCAGCCCCAGCATTTT. V and J are TRBV13 and TRBJ1-5; D not resolved. The CDR3 covers 13 residues. Trimming pared 5 bases from V and 0 bases from J, leaving 5 bases between. From germline, CDR1 is PRHDT and CDR2 FYEKMQ (reference sequence).

This clonotype was observed many times. This chain joins TRBV6-1 and TRBJ2-7, with 7 bases identical to TRBD1. Losses at the gene ends were 2 bases for V and 0 bases for J; bases not matched to a gene: 4. Per germline, CDR1 MNHNS and CDR2 SASEGT. The CDR3 totals 15 residues. The CDR3 spells CASSEWGQSSYEQYF. The CDR3 coding sequence is TGTGCCAGCAGTGAATGGGGACAGTCCTCCTACGAGCAGTACTTC.

This chain uses TRBV2 with TRBJ2-5, with D perhaps TRBD2 (6 bases). V lost 0 bases to trimming and J lost 5 bases, with 16 bases between them. Per germline, CDR1 SNHLY and CDR2 FYNNEI. The CDR3 consists of 16 residues. CDR3 protein: CASSEATRTILETQYF. CDR3 nucleotide sequence: TGTGCCAGCAGTGAAGCGACCCGGACTATCCTTGAGACCCAGTACTTC.

Many counts were recorded for this clonotype. V is TRBV20-1 and J is TRBJ1-1; a weak D match, TRBD1 (6 bases). The CDR3 has 14 residues. V was clipped by 6 bases and J by 0 bases, with 14 bases between them. CDR1 and CDR2 from the germline V gene are DFQATT and SNEGSKA (reference sequence). The CDR3 protein is CSAPVRGLNTEAFF. The CDR3 DNA reads TGCAGTGCGCCAGTCAGGGGTCTGAACACTGAAGCTTTCTTT.

This clonotype was counted ten times or more. J is TRBJ2-1 and V is TRBV20-1; D may correspond to TRBD1 or TRBD2 (6 bases each). Germline CDR1 and CDR2: DFQATT and SNEGSKA (reference sequence). The V gene lost 0 bases and the J gene lost 5 bases, with 20 bases spanning the gap. There are 17 residues in the CDR3. In nucleotides, the CDR3 is TGCAGTGCTAGAGATTTCCCTACAGGGAGGAAAGACAATGAGCAGTTCTTC. It is translated as CSARDFPTGRKDNEQFF.

Many counts were recorded for this clonotype. The chain couples TRBV5-4 to TRBJ2-2, with TRBD2 identical over 9 bases. After removal of 4 bases from V and 1 base from J, the junction contained 5 bases not matched to a gene. The CDR3 sequence is 16 residues long. Germline V lookup: CDR1 SGHNT, CDR2 YYREEE (reference sequence). The CDR3 loop reads CASSIRTSVNTGELFF. Here the CDR3 DNA reads TGTGCCAGCAGCATTCGGACTAGCGTGAACACCGGGGAGCTGTTTTTT.

This clonotype was counted many times. The chain is built from TRBV11-2 and TRBJ1-1, with 7 nucleotides matching TRBD1. V shed 5 bases, J shed 5 bases, and the junction held 8 bases outside the gene matches. CDR1 is SGHAT and CDR2 is FQNNGV in the germline V gene. This CDR3 comprises 14 residues. The CDR3 coding sequence is TGTGCCAGCAGCCCCGAGACAGGGAGGACTGAAGCTTTCTTT. Protein: CASSPETGRTEAFF.

The V gene is TRBV28, the J gene TRBJ1-3; D is possibly TRBD1 (5 bases). V gave up 7 bases and J gave up 1 base, with 14 bases separating them. Germline V gene data show CDR1 as MDHEN and CDR2 as SYDVKM. The CDR3 runs to 15 residues. The CDR3 DNA sequence: TGTGCCAGCAAGCCCACAGGCAAATCTGGAAACACCATATATTTT. Translating it yields CASKPTGKSGNTIYF.

The V gene is TRBV7-2, the J gene TRBJ2-1, with 8 bases that match TRBD1. This CDR3 contains 13 residues. V gave up 5 bases and J gave up 6 bases; unmatched junction bases: 3. The V gene's germline CDR1 is SGHTA and CDR2 FQGNSA. The DNA of the CDR3 is TGTGCCAGCAGCCCGGACAGGGTCAATGAGCAGTTCTTC. The encoded protein is CASSPDRVNEQFF.

This clonotype was observed at least ten times. The rearrangement links TRBV5-1 to TRBJ2-3; D possibly uses TRBD1 or TRBD2 (5 bases each). V lost 6 bases and J 1 base, leaving 12 bases between the germline ends. The CDR3 runs 14 residues. Germline CDR1 is SGHRS and CDR2 is YFSETQ. In nucleotides, the CDR3 is TGCGCCAGCACCCTTGGGGGACGCACAGATACGCAGTATTTT. Protein sequence: CASTLGGRTDTQYF.

This clonotype was counted a few times. The chain employs TRBV10-3 and TRBJ1-5; D is uncertain. The CDR3 has 13 amino acids. Trimming shortened V by 0 bases and J by 6 bases, and 6 bases separated the two germline ends. Germline lookup yields CDR1 ENHRY and CDR2 SYGVKD. In DNA form, the CDR3 reads TGTGCCATCAGTGAGTCTAAGGGTCAGCCCCAGCATTTT. It specifies CAISESKGQPQHF.

This clonotype showed up many times. The gene calls are TRBV10-3 and TRBJ2-4; no clear D gene. CDR3 length: 16 amino acids. Germline CDR1 reads ENHRY; CDR2 reads SYGVKD. V lost 0 bases and J lost 0, with 9 bases in between. This CDR3 is CAISESKTRAKNIQYF. CDR3 coding DNA: TGTGCCATCAGTGAGTCGAAGACGAGAGCCAAAAACATTCAGTACTTC.

In regard to this clonotype: No conserved phenylalanine or tryptophan is present at the end of the CDR3, so a read error is the likely explanation. The DNA is left out, because the CDR3 cannot be placed on it with certainty; the CDR3 is given as TCRdb lists it. The rearrangement uses TRBV24-1 and TRBJ1-4; the table's D gene call, TRBD1, was not cross checked with the DNA. Germline values: CDR1 KGHDR, CDR2 SFDVKD. The CDR3 is 14 amino acids long, termini counted. The CDR3 loop reads CATSGGGRNEKLVS.